The 16 T cell receptor beta chains reported below all come from one sample, sequenced in a study of identical twins. TCRdb independently ran MiXCR on the 5' RACE reads; one entry per CDR3 protein. The table includes 1.5 million to 2 million distinct CDR3 sequences, about 30% detected once. The sample consisted of cord blood. The source of these receptors is a newborn girl in good health.

The V gene is TRBV20-1, the J gene TRBJ2-1, with 14 bases matching TRBD2. The germline V gene has CDR1 DFQATT and CDR2 SNEGSKA (reference sequence). V lost 4 bases, J lost 6 bases, and 11 bases stayed unmatched. CDR3 length: 17 residues. The CDR3 loop is CSATRLAGGQLINEQFF. As DNA, the CDR3 is TGCAGTGCTACCCGACTAGCGGGGGGGCAGTTGATCAATGAGCAGTTCTTC.

This clonotype was seen a handful of times. The chain links TRBV20-1 to TRBJ2-7; 8 nucleotides match TRBD2. V lost 2 bases, J lost 3 bases, and 6 bases stayed unmatched. The germline V gene has CDR1 DFQATT and CDR2 SNEGSKA (reference sequence). CDR3 length: 14 residues. The CDR3 DNA follows: TGCAGTGCTAGATCTGGGACTAGTTTCTACGAGCAGTACTTC. The encoded protein is CSARSGTSFYEQYF.

V is TRBV4-2 and J is TRBJ2-1, with 7 bases lining up with TRBD1. V lost 0 bases to trimming and J lost 4 bases; unmatched junction nucleotides: 3. The CDR3 loop spans 15 amino acids. The germline CDR1 and CDR2 sequences are LGHNA and YNFKEQ. The chain's CDR3 is CASSQDGGQYNEQFF. The CDR3 DNA follows: TGTGCCAGCAGCCAAGATGGGGGACAGTACAATGAGCAGTTCTTC.

The rearrangement uses TRBV6-5 and TRBJ2-7; D ambiguous. V gave up 0 bases and J gave up 6 bases, with 9 bases separating them. The CDR3 sequence is 13 residues long. Germline assignment: CDR1 MNHEY and CDR2 SVGAGI. The CDR3 region is CASSYSEKVEQYF. The CDR3 DNA sequence: TGTGCCAGCAGTTACTCGGAGAAGGTCGAGCAGTACTTC.

The V and J genes are TRBV29-1 and TRBJ2-3; D remains unclear. The V gene lost 4 bases and the J gene lost 3 bases, with 8 bases spanning the gap. The germline gives CDR1 SQVTM, CDR2 ANQGSEA. CDR3 length: 12 amino acids. CDR3 in DNA: TGCAGCGTTGGAGTTAGGACAGATACGCAGTATTTT. This translates into CSVGVRTDTQYF.

This clonotype was recorded a few times. The chain recombines TRBV2 with TRBJ2-5; D not certain. The V and J ends lost 2 bases and 5 bases respectively, with 9 bases between them. Germline lookup yields CDR1 SNHLY and CDR2 FYNNEI. This CDR3 region has 13 residues. CDR3 sequence: CASSERRWETQYF. The DNA of the CDR3 is TGTGCCAGCAGTGAACGGCGGTGGGAGACCCAGTACTTC.

This clonotype appeared a few times. The chain carries TRBV28 and TRBJ2-4; tentatively, D is TRBD2 (6 bases). The length of the CDR3 is 16 residues. Trimming took off 7 bases at V and 0 bases at J, with 16 bases between the two ends. From germline, CDR1 is MDHEN and CDR2 SYDVKM. CDR3 in amino acids: CASTPGGLLAKNIQYF. The CDR3 coding sequence is TGTGCCAGCACCCCCGGGGGACTTCTAGCCAAAAACATTCAGTACTTC.

The chain links TRBV12-5 to TRBJ2-1; D not certain. The V and J ends lost 0 bases and 7 bases respectively, with 4 bases between them. The CDR3 is made up of 12 amino acids. From germline, CDR1 is LGHNT and CDR2 FRNRAP. The CDR3 DNA follows: TGTGCTAGTGGTTTGGTGACAAATGAGCAGTTCTTC. Amino acid sequence: CASGLVTNEQFF.

This rearrangement joins TRBV4-2 to TRBJ2-5; D not resolved. The CDR3 is made up of 15 amino acids. Deletions cut 0 bases from V and 4 bases from J, with 12 bases between. Germline V CDR1 and CDR2: LGHNA, YNFKEQ. The CDR3 nucleotides are TGTGCCAGCAGCCAAGACGGTCGGGCCCCAGAGACCCAGTACTTC. Translating it yields CASSQDGRAPETQYF.

Notes on this clonotype: A much larger clone is a single base away; this may be a read error. V is TRBV28 and J is TRBJ1-2, with D tentatively TRBD1 (6 bases). The CDR3 has 14 residues. Germline CDR1 is MDHEN and CDR2 is SYDVKM. As DNA, the CDR3 is TGTGCCAGCAGTAACCGACAGGCGCCCTATGGCTACATCTTC. This codes for CASSNRQAPYGYIF.

The genes are TRBV5-1 and TRBJ2-1, with 7 bases aligning to TRBD2. The junction had 4 bases not matched to a gene; V was cut back by 0 bases and J by 4 bases. This CDR3 comprises 15 residues. Germline CDR1 SGHRS, CDR2 YFSETQ. CDR3 nucleotides: TGCGCCAGCAGCTTGGACGGGGGGTGGTACAATGAGCAGTTCTTC. Amino acid sequence: CASSLDGGWYNEQFF.

There are a few counts of this clonotype. The chain employs TRBV6-2 or TRBV6-3 and TRBJ2-1; D is unresolved. The CDR3 is 15 residues long. CDR1 is MNHEY and CDR2 is SVGEGT in the germline V gene. V was clipped by 3 bases and J by 7 bases, with 16 bases between them. CDR3 residues: CASSYASPFGNEQFF. For the CDR3, the DNA is TGTGCCAGCAGTTATGCCTCACCGTTTGGGAATGAGCAGTTCTTC.

The J gene is TRBJ2-1, the V gene TRBV3-1; 11 nucleotides line up with TRBD2. This CDR3 contains 15 residues. J gave up 8 bases and V 0 bases, and 3 bases lay outside the gene matches. Germline CDR1 reads LGHDT; CDR2 reads YNNKEL (reference sequence). CDR3 in DNA: TGTGCCAGCAGCCAAGATACTAGCGGGGGCCATGAGCAGTTCTTC. Protein sequence: CASSQDTSGGHEQFF.

This clonotype was counted only a few times. The chain carries TRBV13 and TRBJ2-5; TRBD2 aligns across 8 bases. Unmatched junction bases numbered 2, after V lost 3 bases and J lost 2 bases. Germline CDR1 reads PRHDT; CDR2 reads FYEKMQ (reference sequence). The CDR3 has 14 amino acids. The CDR3 DNA is TGTGCCAGCAGCTTGACTAGCGAACAAGAGACCCAGTACTTC. Amino acid sequence: CASSLTSEQETQYF.

J is TRBJ2-1 and V is TRBV6-6, with 8 bases matching TRBD2. The V gene end was trimmed by 7 bases and the J gene end by 3 bases; junction bases not matched to a gene: 5. CDR3 length: 14 amino acids. CDR1 and CDR2 from the germline V gene are MNHNY and SVGAGI (reference sequence). The CDR3 spells CASTPGLDYNEQFF. CDR3 DNA sequence: TGTGCCAGCACCCCGGGACTAGACTACAATGAGCAGTTCTTC.

This chain connects TRBV20-1 to TRBJ1-5; maybe TRBD1 (6 bases). CDR3 length: 14 amino acids. Deletions cut 4 bases from V and 1 base from J, with 11 bases between. The germline gives CDR1 DFQATT, CDR2 SNEGSKA (reference sequence). Written as DNA, the CDR3 is TGCAGTGCTAAGGGGGGCCCCAGCAATCAGCCCCAGCATTTT. Its protein product is CSAKGGPSNQPQHF.